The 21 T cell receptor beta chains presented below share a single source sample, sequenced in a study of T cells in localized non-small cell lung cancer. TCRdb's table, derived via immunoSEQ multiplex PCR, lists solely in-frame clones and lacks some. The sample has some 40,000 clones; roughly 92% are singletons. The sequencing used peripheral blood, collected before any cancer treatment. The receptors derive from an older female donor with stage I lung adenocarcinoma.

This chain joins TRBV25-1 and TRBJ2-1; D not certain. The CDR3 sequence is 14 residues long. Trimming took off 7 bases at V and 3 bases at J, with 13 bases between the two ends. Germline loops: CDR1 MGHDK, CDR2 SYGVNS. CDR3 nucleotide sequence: TGTGCCAGCAAGGGTCCCCAAGGCTACAATGAGCAGTTCTTC. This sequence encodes CASKGPQGYNEQFF.

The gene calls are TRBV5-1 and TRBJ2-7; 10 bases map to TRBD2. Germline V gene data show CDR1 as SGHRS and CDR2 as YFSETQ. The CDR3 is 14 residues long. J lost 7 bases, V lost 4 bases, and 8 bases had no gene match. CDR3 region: CASSPAGGRREQYF. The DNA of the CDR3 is TGCGCCAGCAGCCCAGCGGGGGGGCGGAGGGAGCAGTACTTC.

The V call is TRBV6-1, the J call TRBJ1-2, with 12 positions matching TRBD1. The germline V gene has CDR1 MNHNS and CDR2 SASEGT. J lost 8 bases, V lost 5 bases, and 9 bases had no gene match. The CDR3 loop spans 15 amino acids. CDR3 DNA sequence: TGTGCCAGCAGTCACGGGACAGGGGGCGCGGAAGGCTACACCTTC. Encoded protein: CASSHGTGGAEGYTF.

The CDR3 loop reads CASSEGAGTTYGDNEQFF. The CDR3 DNA follows: TGTGCCAGCAGTGAAGGGGCTGGAACTACCTATGGCGACAATGAGCAGTTCTTC. This chain uses TRBV2 with TRBJ2-1; no definite D call. The V gene lost 1 base and the J gene lost 5 bases, with 21 bases spanning the gap. The CDR3 spans 18 residues. Germline CDR1 and CDR2: SNHLY and FYNNEI.

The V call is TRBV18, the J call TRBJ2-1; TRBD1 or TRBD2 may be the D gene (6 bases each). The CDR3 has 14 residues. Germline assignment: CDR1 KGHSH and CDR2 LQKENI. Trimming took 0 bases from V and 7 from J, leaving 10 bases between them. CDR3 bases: TGTGCCAGCTCACCACCGGGGGGCTGGAATGAGCAGTTCTTC. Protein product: CASSPPGGWNEQFF.

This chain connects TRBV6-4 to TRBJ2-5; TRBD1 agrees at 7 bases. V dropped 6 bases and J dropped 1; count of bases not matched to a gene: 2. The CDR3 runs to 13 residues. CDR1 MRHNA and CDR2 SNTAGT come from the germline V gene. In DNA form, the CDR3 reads TGTGCCAGCAGCAGGGACAGCCAAGAGACCCAGTACTTC. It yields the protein CASSRDSQETQYF.

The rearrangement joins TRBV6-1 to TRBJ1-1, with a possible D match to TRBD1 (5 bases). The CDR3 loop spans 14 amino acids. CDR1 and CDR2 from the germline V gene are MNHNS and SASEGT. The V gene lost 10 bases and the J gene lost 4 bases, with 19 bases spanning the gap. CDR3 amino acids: CAIPRGADGTEAFF. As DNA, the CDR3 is TGTGCCATTCCCCGCGGGGCTGATGGCACTGAAGCTTTCTTT.

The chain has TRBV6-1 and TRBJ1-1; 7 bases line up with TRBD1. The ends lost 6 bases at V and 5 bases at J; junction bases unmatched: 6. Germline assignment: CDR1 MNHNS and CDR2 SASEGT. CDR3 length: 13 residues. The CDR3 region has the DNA TGTGCCAGCAGGTCCCAGGGGGGAACTGAAGCTTTCTTT. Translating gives CASRSQGGTEAFF.

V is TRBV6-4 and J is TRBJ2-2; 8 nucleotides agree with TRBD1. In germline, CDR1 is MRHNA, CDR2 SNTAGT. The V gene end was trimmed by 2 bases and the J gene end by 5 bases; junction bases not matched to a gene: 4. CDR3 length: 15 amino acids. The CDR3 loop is CASSDTQGATGELFF. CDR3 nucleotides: TGTGCCAGCAGTGACACCCAGGGGGCAACCGGGGAGCTGTTTTTT.

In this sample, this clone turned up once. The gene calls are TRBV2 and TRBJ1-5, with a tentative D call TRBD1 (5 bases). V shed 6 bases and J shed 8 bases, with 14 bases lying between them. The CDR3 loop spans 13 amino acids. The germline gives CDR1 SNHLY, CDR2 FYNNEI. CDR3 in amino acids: CASRARDSEPQHF. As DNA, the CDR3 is TGTGCCAGCAGAGCCAGGGATTCGGAGCCCCAGCATTTT.

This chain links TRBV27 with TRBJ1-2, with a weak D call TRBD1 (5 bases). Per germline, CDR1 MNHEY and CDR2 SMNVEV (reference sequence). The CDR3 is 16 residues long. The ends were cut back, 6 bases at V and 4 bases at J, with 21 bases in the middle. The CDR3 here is CASSVQPWSGVYGYTF. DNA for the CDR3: TGTGCCAGCAGCGTTCAGCCCTGGTCGGGGGTCTATGGCTACACCTTC.

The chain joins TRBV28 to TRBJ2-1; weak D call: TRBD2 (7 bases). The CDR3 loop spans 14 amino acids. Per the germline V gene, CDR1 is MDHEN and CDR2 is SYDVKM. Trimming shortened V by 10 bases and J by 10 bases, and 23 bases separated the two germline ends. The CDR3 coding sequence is TGTGCCACCCGATGGGGGGGGGCCCTCAAGGAGCAGTTCTTC. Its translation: CATRWGGALKEQFF. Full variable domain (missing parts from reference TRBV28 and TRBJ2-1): DVKVTQSSRYLVKRTGEKVFLECVQDMDHENMFWYRQDPGLGLRLIYFSYDVKMKEKGDIPEGYSVSREKKERFSLILESASTNQTSMYLCATRWGGALKEQFFGPGTRLTVL.

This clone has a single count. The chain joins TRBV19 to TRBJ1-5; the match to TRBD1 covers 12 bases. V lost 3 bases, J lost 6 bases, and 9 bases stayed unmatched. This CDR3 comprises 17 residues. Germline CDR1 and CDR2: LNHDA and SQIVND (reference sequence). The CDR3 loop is CASSMRGTGGRGQPQHF. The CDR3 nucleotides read TGTGCCAGTAGTATGAGGGGGACAGGGGGCCGGGGTCAGCCCCAGCATTTT. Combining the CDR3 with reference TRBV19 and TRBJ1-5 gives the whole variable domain DGGITQSPKYLFRKEGQNVTLSCEQNLNHDAMYWYRQDPGQGLRLIYYSQIVNDFQKGDIAEGYSVSREKKESFPLTVTSAQKNPTAFYLCASSMRGTGGRGQPQHFGDGTRLSIL.

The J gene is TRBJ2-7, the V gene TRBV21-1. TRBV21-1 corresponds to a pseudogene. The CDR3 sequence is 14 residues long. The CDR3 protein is CASSNWGANYEQYF. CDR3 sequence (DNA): TGTGCCAGCAGCAACTGGGGGGCCAACTACGAGCAGTACTTC.

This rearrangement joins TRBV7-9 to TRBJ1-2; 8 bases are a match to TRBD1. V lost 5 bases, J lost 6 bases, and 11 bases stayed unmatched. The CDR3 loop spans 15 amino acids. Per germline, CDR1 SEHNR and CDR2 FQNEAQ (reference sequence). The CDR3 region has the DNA TGTGCCAGCAGCCCGATAACAGACAGGGGAGATGGCTACACCTTC. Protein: CASSPITDRGDGYTF.

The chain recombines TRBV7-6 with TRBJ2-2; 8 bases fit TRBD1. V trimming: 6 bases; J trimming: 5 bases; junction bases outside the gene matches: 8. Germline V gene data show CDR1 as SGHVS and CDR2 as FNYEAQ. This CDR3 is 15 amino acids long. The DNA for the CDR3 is TGTGCCAGCAGACTAGGACAGGGACCGACCGGGGAGCTGTTTTTT. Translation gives CASRLGQGPTGELFF.

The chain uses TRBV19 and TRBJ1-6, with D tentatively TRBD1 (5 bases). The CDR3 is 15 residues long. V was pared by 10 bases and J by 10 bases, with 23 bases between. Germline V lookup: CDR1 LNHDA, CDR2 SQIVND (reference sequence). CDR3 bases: TGTGCCACTGTGCTCGGACGTGGGGGTAGGTCACCCCTCCACTTT. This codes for CATVLGRGGRSPLHF.

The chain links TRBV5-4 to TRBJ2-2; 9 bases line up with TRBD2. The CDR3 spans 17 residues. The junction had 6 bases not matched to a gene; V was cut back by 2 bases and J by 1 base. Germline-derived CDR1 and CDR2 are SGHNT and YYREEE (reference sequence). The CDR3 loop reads CASSFGLALRNTGELFF. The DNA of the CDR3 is TGTGCCAGCAGCTTTGGACTAGCGCTTCGGAACACCGGGGAGCTGTTTTTT.

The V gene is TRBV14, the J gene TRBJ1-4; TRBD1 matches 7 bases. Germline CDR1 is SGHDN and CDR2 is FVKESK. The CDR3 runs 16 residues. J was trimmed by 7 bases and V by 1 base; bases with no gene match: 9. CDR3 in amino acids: CASSQVYRGGGEKLFF. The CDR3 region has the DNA TGTGCCAGCAGCCAAGTTTACAGGGGCGGAGGTGAAAAACTGTTTTTT.

CDR3 protein: CASSSTYNSPLHF. CDR3 bases: TGTGCCAGCAGCTCTACCTATAATTCACCCCTCCACTTT. This chain links TRBV7-9 with TRBJ1-6; D is undetermined. The CDR3 length is 13 residues. Deletions cut 4 bases from V and 2 bases from J, with 3 bases between. CDR1 and CDR2 from the germline V gene are SEHNR and FQNEAQ (reference sequence).

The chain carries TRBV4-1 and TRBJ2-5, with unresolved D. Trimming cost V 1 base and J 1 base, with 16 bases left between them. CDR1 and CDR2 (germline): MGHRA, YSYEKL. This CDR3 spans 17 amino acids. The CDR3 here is CASSQVEITTGQETQYF. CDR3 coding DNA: TGCGCCAGCAGCCAAGTAGAGATTACGACGGGCCAAGAGACCCAGTACTTC.